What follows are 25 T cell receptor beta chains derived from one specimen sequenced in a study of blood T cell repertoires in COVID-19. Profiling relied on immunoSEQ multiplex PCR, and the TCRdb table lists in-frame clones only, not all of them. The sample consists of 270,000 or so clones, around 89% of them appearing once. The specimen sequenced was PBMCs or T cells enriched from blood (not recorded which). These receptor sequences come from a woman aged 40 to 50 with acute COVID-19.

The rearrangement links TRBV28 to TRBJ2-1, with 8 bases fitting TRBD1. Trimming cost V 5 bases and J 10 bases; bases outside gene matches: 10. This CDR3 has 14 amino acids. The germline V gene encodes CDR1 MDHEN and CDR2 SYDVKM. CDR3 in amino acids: CASSGDRSWDEQFF. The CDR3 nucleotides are TGTGCCAGCAGTGGGGACAGGTCCTGGGACGAGCAGTTCTTC.

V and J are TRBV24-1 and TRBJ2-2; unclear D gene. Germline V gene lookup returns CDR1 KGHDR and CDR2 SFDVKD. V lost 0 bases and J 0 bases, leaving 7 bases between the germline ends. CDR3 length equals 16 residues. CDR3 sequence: CATSDLGRSNTGELFF. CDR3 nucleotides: TGTGCCACCAGTGATTTGGGCAGGTCGAACACCGGGGAGCTGTTTTTT.

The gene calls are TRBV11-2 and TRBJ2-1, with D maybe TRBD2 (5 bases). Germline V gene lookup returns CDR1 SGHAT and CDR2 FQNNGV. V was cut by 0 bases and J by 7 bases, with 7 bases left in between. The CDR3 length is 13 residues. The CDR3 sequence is CASSLDRGNEQFF. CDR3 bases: TGTGCCAGCAGCTTAGATCGGGGAAATGAGCAGTTCTTC.

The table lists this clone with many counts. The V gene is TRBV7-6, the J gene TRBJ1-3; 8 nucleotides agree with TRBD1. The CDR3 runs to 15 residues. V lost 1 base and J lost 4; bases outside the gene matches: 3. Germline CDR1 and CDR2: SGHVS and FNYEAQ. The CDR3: CASSLGPGGGNTIYF. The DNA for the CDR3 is TGTGCCAGCAGCTTAGGGCCAGGGGGCGGAAACACCATATATTTT.

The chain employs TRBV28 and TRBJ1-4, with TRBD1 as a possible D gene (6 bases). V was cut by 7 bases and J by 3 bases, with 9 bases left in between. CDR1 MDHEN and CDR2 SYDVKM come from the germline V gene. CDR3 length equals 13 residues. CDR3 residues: CASNHRANEKLFF. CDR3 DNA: TGTGCCAGCAACCACAGGGCTAATGAAAAACTGTTTTTT.

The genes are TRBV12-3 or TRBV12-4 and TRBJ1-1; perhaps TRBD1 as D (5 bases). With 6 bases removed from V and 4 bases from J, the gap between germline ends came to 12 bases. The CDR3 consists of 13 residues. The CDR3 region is CASSYAGGTEAFF. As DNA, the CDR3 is TGTGCCAGCAGCTATGCGGGGGGCACTGAAGCTTTCTTT.

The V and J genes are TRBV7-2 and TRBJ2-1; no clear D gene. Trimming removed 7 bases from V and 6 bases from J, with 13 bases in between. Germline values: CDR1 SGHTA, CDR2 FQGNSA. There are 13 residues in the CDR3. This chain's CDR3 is CASKSWAGNEQFF. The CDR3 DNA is TGTGCCAGCAAAAGTTGGGCAGGCAATGAGCAGTTCTTC.

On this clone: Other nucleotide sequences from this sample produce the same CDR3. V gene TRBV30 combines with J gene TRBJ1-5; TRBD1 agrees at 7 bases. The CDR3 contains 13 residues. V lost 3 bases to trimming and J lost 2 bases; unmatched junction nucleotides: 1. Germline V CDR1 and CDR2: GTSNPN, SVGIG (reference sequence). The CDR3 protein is CAWSGQGNQPQHF. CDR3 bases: TGTGCCTGGAGCGGACAGGGCAATCAGCCCCAGCATTTT.

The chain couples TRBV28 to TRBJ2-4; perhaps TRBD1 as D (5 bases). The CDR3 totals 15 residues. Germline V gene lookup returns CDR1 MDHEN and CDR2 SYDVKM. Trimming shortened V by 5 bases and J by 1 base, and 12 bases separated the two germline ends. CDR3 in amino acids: CASSNRSLAKNIQYF. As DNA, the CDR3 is TGTGCCAGCAGTAACAGGAGCCTTGCCAAAAACATTCAGTACTTC.

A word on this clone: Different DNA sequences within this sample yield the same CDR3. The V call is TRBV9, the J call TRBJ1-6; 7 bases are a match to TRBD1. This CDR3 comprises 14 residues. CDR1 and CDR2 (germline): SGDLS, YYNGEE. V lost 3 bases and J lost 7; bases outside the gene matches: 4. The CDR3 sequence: CASSDRGGNSPLHF. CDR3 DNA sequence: TGTGCCAGCAGCGACAGGGGTGGGAATTCACCCCTCCACTTT.

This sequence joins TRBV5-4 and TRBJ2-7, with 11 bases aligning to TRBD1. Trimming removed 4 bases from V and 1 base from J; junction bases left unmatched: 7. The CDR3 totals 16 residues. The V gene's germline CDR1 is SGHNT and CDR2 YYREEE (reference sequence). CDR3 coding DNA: TGTGCCAGCAGCACCGCCGGGACAGGGGGATCCTACGAGCAGTACTTC. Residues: CASSTAGTGGSYEQYF.

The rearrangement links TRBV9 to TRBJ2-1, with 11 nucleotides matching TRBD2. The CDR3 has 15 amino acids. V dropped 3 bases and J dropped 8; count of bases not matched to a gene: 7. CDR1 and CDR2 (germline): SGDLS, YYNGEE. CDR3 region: CASSGSGRAFDEQFF. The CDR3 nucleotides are TGTGCCAGCAGCGGTAGCGGGAGGGCTTTCGATGAGCAGTTCTTC.

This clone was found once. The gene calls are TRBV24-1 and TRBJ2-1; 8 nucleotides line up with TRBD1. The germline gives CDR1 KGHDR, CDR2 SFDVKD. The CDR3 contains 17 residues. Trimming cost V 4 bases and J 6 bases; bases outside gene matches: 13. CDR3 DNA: TGTGCCACCAGTGAGTGGGACAGGATCAGTCGTGTCAATGAGCAGTTCTTC. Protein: CATSEWDRISRVNEQFF.

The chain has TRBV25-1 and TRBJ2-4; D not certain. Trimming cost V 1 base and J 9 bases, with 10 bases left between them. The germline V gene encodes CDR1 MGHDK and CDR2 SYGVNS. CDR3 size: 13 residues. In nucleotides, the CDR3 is TGTGCCAGCAGTGAATCCCACCTATTCATTCAGTACTTC. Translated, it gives CASSESHLFIQYF.

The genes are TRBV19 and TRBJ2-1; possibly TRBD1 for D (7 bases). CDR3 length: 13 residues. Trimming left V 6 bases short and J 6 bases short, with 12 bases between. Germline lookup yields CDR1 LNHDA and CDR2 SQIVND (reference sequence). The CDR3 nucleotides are TGTGCCAGTAGGGGGGGACAGATCAATGAGCAGTTCTTC. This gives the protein CASRGGQINEQFF.

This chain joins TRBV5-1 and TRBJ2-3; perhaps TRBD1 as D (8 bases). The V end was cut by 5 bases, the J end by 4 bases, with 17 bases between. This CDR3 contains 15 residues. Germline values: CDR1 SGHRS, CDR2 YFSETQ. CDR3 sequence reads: CASRGQGGMADTQYF. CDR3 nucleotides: TGCGCCAGCAGAGGACAGGGAGGGATGGCAGATACGCAGTATTTT.

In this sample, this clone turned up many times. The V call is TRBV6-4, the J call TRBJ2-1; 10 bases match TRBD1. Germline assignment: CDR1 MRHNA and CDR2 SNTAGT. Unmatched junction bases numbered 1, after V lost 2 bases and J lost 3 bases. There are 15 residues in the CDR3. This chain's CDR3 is CASSDRTGGYNEQFF. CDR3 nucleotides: TGTGCCAGCAGTGACCGGACAGGGGGCTACAATGAGCAGTTCTTC.

The CDR3 loop is CASSLTVDRFNQPQHF. The DNA for the CDR3 is TGTGCCAGCAGCTTGACCGTAGACAGGTTCAATCAGCCCCAGCATTTT. This chain connects TRBV5-6 to TRBJ1-5, with D perhaps matching TRBD1 (6 bases). The CDR3 consists of 16 residues. Germline V gives CDR1 SGHDT, CDR2 YYEEEE. V was cut by 1 base and J by 3 bases, with 14 bases left in between.

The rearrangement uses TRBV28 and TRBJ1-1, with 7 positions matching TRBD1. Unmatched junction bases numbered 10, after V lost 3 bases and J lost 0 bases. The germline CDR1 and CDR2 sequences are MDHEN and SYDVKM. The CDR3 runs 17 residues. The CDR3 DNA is TGTGCCAGCAGTTTTGGAGGGGGCGGGATTATGAACACTGAAGCTTTCTTT. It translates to CASSFGGGGIMNTEAFF.

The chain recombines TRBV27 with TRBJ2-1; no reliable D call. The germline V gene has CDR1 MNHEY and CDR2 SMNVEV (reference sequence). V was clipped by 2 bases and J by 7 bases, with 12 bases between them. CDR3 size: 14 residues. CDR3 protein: CASSLVGTRNEQFF. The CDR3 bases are TGTGCCAGCAGTTTAGTCGGCACGAGGAATGAGCAGTTCTTC.

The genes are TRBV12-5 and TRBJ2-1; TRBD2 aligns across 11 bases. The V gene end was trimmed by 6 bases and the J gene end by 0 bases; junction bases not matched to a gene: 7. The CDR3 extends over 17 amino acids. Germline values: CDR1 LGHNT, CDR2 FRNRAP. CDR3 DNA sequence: TGTGCTAGTGGGCTTGGGACTAGCGGTTACTCCTACAATGAGCAGTTCTTC. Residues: CASGLGTSGYSYNEQFF.

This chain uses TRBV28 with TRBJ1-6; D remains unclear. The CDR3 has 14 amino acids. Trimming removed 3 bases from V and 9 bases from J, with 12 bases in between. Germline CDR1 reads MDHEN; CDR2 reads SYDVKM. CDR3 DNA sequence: TGTGCCAGCAGTTTTACACGGGGTGGTTCACCCCTCCACTTT. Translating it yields CASSFTRGGSPLHF.

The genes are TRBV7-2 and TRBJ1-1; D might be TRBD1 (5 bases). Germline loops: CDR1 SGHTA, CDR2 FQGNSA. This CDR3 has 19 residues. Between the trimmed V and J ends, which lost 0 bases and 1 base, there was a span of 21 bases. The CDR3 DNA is TGTGCCAGCAGCTTAGCGATGGGGCAGCGACGAATCTGGAACACTGAAGCTTTCTTT. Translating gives CASSLAMGQRRIWNTEAFF.

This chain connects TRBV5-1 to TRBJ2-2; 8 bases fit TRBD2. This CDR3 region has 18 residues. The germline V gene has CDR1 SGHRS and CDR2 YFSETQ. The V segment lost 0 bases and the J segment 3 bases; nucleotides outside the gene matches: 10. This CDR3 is CASSLGVAGNNYTGELFF. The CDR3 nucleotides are TGCGCCAGCAGCTTGGGGGTAGCGGGGAATAACTACACCGGGGAGCTGTTTTTT.

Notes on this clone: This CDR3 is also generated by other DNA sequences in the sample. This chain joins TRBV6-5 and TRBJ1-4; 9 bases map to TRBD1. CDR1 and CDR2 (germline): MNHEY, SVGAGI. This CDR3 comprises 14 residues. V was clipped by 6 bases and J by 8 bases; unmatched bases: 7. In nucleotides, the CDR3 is TGTGCCAGCAGCCCGGGACAGGGAAAGGAAAAACTGTTTTTT. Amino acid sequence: CASSPGQGKEKLFF.